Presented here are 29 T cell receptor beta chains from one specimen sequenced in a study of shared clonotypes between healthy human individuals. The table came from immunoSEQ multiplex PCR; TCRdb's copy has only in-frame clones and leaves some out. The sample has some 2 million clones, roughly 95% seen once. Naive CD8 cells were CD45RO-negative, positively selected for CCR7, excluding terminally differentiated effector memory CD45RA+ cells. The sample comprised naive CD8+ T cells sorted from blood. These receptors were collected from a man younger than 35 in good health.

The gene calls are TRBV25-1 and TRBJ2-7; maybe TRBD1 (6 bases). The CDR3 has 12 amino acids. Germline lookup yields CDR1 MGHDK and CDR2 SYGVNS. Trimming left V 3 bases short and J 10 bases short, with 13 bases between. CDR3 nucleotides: TGTGCCAGCAGTGAGCACAGGGATGTTCAGTACTTC. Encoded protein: CASSEHRDVQYF.

The CDR3 DNA reads as TGTGCCAGCAGCCCTGGGGGAATCAATCAGCCCCAGCATTTT. It translates to CASSPGGINQPQHF. The chain carries TRBV27 and TRBJ1-5; D possibly corresponds to TRBD1 (5 bases). Germline V gene sequence: CDR1 MNHEY, CDR2 SMNVEV (reference sequence). Trimming removed 6 bases from V and 3 bases from J, with 12 bases in between. This CDR3 is built from 14 residues.

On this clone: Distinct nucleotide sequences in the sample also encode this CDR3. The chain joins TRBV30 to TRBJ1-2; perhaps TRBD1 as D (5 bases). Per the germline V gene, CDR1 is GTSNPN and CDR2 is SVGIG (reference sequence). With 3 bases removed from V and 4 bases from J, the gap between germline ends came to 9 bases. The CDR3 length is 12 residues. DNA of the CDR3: TGTGCCTGGAGCCAGGGATCCTATGGCTACACCTTC. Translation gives CAWSQGSYGYTF.

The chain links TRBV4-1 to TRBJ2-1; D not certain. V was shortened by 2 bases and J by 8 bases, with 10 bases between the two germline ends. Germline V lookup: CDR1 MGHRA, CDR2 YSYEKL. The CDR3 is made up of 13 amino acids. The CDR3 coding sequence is TGCGCCAGCAGCCAATCAGGCGGCGATGAGCAGTTCTTC. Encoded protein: CASSQSGGDEQFF.

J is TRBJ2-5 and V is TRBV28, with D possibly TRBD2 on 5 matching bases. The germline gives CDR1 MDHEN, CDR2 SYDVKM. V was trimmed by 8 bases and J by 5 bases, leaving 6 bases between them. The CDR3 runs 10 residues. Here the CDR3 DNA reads TGTGCCAGCGGACTGGAGACCCAGTACTTC. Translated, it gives CASGLETQYF.

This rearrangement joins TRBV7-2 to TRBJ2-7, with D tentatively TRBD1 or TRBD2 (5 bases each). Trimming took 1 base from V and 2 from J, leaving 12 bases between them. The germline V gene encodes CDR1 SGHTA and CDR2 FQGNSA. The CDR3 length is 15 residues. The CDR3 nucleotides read TGTGCCAGCAGCTTAGAAGGGACGCCCACCTACGAGCAGTACTTC. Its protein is CASSLEGTPTYEQYF.

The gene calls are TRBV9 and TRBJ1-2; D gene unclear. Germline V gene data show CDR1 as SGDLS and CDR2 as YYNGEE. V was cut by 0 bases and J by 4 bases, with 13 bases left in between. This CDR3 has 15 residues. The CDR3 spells CASSVGGIGIYGYTF. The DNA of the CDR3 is TGTGCCAGCAGCGTAGGGGGTATCGGGATCTATGGCTACACCTTC.

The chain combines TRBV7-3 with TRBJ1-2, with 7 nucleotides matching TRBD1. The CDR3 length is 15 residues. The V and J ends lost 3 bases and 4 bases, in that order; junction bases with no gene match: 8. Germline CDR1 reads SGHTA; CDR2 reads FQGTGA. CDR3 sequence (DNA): TGTGCCAGCAGCTTCACTGGGACAGATCCCTATGGCTACACCTTC. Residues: CASSFTGTDPYGYTF.

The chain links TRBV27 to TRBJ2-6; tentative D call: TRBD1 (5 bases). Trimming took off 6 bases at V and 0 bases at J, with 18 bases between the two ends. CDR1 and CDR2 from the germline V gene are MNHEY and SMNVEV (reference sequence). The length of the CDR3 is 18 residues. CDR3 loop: CASRPSAGSYSGANVLTF. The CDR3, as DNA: TGTGCCAGCAGACCATCCGCAGGGTCCTACTCTGGGGCCAACGTCCTGACTTTC.

CDR3 amino acids: CASTTLHTEAFF. CDR3 bases: TGTGCCAGCACGACACTCCACACTGAAGCTTTCTTT. The chain recombines TRBV16 with TRBJ1-1, with D hard to call. CDR3 length: 12 amino acids. Looked up from germline, CDR1 is KGHSY and CDR2 is FQNENV. Between the trimmed V and J ends, which lost 7 bases and 3 bases, there was a span of 9 bases.

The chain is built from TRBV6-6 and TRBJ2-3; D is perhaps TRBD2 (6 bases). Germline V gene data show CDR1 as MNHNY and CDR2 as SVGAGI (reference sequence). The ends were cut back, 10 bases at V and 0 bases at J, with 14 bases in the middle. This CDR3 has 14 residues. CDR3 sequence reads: CATGVAESTDTQYF. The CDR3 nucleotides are TGTGCCACGGGGGTAGCGGAAAGCACAGATACGCAGTATTTT.

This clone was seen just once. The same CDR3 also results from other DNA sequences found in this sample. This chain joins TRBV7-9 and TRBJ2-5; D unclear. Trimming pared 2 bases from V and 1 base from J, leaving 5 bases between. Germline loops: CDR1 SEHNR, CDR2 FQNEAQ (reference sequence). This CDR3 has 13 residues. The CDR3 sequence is CASSLPSQETQYF. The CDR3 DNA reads TGTGCCAGCAGCTTACCGAGCCAAGAGACCCAGTACTTC.

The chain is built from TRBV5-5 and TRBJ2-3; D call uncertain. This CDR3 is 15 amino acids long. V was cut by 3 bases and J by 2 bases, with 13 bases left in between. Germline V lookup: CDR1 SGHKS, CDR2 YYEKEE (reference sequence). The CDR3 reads CASSSPDGYTDTQYF. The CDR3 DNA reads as TGTGCCAGCAGCTCCCCGGACGGGTACACAGATACGCAGTATTTT.

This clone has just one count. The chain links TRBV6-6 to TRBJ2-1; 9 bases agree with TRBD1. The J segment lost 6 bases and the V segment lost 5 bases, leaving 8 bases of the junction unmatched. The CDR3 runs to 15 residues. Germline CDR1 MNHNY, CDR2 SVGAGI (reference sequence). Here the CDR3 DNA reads TGTGCCAGCAGTGGGGAGGTGACAGGGGGCAATGAGCAGTTCTTC. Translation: CASSGEVTGGNEQFF.

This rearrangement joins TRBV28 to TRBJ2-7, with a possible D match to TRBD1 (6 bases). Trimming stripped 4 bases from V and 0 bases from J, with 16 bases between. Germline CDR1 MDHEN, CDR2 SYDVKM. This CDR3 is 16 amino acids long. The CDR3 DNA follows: TGTGCCAGCAGTTCACCCCCGGACAGTCCCTCCTACGAGCAGTACTTC. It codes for CASSSPPDSPSYEQYF. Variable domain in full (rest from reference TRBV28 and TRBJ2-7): DVKVTQSSRYLVKRTGEKVFLECVQDMDHENMFWYRQDPGLGLRLIYFSYDVKMKEKGDIPEGYSVSREKKERFSLILESASTNQTSMYLCASSSPPDSPSYEQYFGPGTRLTVT.

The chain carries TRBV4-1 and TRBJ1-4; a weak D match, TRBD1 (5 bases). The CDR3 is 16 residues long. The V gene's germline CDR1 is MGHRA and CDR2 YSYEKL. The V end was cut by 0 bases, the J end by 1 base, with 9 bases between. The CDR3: CASSQERQRTNEKLFF. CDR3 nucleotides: TGCGCCAGCAGCCAAGAAAGACAGAGAACTAATGAAAAACTGTTTTTT.

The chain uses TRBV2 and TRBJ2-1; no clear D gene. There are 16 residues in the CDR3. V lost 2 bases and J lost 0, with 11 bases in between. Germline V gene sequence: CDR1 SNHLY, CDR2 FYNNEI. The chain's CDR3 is CASSENSLGSYNEQFF. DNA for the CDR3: TGTGCCAGCAGTGAAAACTCTTTGGGCTCCTACAATGAGCAGTTCTTC.

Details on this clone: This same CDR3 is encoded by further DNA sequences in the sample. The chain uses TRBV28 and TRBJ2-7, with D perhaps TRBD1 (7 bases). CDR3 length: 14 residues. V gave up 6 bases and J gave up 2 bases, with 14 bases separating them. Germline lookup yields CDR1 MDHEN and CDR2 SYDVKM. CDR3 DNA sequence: TGTGCCAGCAGCTTCAGGGGGGTAGCCTACGAGCAGTACTTC. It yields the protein CASSFRGVAYEQYF.

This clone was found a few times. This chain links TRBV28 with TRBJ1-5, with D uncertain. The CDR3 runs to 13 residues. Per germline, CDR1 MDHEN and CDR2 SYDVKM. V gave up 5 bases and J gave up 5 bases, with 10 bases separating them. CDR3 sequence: CASSPGAYQPQHF. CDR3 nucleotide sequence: TGTGCCAGCAGTCCCGGCGCCTATCAGCCCCAGCATTTT.

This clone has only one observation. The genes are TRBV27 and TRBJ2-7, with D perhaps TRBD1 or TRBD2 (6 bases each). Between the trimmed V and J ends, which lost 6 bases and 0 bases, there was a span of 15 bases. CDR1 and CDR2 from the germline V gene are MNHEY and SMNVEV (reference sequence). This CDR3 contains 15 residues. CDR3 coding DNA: TGTGCCAGCAGCTTGGAGGGGGACTTCTCCTACGAGCAGTACTTC. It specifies CASSLEGDFSYEQYF.

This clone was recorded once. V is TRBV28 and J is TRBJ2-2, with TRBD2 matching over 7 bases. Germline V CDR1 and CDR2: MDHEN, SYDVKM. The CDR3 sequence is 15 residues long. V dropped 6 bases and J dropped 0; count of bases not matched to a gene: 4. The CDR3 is CASSPRGANTGELFF. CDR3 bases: TGTGCCAGCAGCCCTCGGGGGGCGAACACCGGGGAGCTGTTTTTT.

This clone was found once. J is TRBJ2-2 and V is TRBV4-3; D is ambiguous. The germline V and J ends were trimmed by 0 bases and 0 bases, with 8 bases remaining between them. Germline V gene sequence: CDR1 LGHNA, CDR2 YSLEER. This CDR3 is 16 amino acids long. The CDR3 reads CASSQDWLSNTGELFF. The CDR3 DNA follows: TGCGCCAGCAGCCAAGACTGGCTGTCGAACACCGGGGAGCTGTTTTTT.

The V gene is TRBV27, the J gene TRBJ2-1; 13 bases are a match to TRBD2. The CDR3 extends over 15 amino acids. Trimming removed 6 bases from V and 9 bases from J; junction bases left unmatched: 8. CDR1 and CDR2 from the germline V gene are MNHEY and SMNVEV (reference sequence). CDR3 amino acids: CASSLGLAGEFEQFF. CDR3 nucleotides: TGTGCCAGCAGCCTCGGACTAGCGGGAGAGTTTGAGCAGTTCTTC.

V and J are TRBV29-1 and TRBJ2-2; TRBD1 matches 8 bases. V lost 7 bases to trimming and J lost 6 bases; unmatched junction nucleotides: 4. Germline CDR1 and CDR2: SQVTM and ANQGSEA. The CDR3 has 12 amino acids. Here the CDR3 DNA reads TGCAGCGCACGGACAGGGTCCGGGGAGCTGTTTTTT. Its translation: CSARTGSGELFF.

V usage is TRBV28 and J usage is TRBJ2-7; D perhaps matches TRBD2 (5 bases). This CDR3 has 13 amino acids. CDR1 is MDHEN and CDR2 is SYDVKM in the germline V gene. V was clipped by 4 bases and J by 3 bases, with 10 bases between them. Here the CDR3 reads CASSSAGGYEQYF. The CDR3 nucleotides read TGTGCCAGCAGTTCCGCGGGCGGCTACGAGCAGTACTTC. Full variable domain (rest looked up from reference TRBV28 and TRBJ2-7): DVKVTQSSRYLVKRTGEKVFLECVQDMDHENMFWYRQDPGLGLRLIYFSYDVKMKEKGDIPEGYSVSREKKERFSLILESASTNQTSMYLCASSSAGGYEQYFGPGTRLTVT.

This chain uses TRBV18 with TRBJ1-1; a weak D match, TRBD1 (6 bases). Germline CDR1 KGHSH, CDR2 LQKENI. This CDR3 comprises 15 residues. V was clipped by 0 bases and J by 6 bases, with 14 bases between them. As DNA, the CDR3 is TGTGCCAGCTCACCACCCCACAGGGCGGACTCTGAAGCTTTCTTT. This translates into CASSPPHRADSEAFF. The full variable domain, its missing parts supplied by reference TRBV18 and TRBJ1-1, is NAGVMQNPRHLVRRRGQEARLRCSPMKGHSHVYWYRQLPEEGLKFMVYLQKENIIDESGMPKERFSAEFPKEGPSILRIQQVVRGDSAAYFCASSPPHRADSEAFFGQGTRLTVV.

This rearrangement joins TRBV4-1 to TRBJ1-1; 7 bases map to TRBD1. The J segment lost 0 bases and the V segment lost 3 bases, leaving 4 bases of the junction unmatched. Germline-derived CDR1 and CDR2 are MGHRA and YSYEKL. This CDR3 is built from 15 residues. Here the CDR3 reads CASSQGQLMNTEAFF. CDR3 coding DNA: TGCGCCAGCAGCCAGGGACAGCTCATGAACACTGAAGCTTTCTTT.

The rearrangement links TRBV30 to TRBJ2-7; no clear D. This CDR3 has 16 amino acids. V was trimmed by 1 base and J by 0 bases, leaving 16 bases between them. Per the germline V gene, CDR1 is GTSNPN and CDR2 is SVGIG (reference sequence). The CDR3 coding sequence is TGTGCCTGGAGTGGGAGTGCATACGCCGGCTCCTACGAGCAGTACTTC. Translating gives CAWSGSAYAGSYEQYF.

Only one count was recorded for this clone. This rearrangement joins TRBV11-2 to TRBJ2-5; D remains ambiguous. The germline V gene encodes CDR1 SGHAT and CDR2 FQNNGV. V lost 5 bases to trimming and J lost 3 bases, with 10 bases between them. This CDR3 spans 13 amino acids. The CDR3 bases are TGTGCCAGCAGCCCGCAAGCCGAAGAGACCCAGTACTTC. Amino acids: CASSPQAEETQYF.